The 4 T cell receptor beta chains in this list originate from one sample, sequenced in a study of T cell repertoires in cytomegalovirus infection. Using its own MiXCR run on the reads, TCRdb lists one record per CDR3 protein. The sample contains 120,000 to 150,000 distinct CDR3 sequences, roughly 6% of which appear only once. Sequencing was performed on PBMCs. All receptors derive from a human donor in good health (CMV status not recorded). Some clones in this sample may be carry-over from other donors' samples.

This clonotype was found many times. The chain carries TRBV7-9 and TRBJ1-2; no firm D call. This CDR3 has 12 amino acids. Germline V gene lookup returns CDR1 SEHNR and CDR2 FQNEAQ (reference sequence). Trimming removed 7 bases from V and 7 bases from J, with 13 bases in between. The CDR3 nucleotides read TGTGCCAGCACCCCCACTCATCTTGGCTACACCTTC. Translation: CASTPTHLGYTF.

In its sample, this clonotype was seen many times. The chain is built from TRBV7-2 and TRBJ2-3, with TRBD2 identical over 13 bases. The CDR3 contains 15 residues. Germline V gives CDR1 SGHTA, CDR2 FQGNSA. V was clipped by 8 bases and J by 2 bases; unmatched bases: 4. CDR3 residues: CASGTSGVFTDTQYF. In DNA form, the CDR3 reads TGTGCCAGCGGGACTAGCGGGGTCTTCACAGATACGCAGTATTTT.

The gene calls are TRBV20-1 and TRBJ2-7, with 10 positions matching TRBD1. This CDR3 comprises 13 residues. Germline lookup yields CDR1 DFQATT and CDR2 SNEGSKA (reference sequence). The junction had 6 bases not matched to a gene; V was cut back by 6 bases and J by 4 bases. The CDR3 bases are TGCAGTGCCCCGACAGGGGGCTATTACGAGCAGTACTTC. This gives the protein CSAPTGGYYEQYF.

This clonotype was detected ten times or more. V gene TRBV7-3 combines with J gene TRBJ1-1; a weak D match, TRBD1 (5 bases). CDR1 is SGHTA, CDR2 FQGTGA, per germline. The CDR3 runs to 13 residues. V gave up 0 bases and J gave up 8 bases, with 10 bases separating them. The CDR3 protein is CASSLTDRQEAFF. The CDR3, as DNA: TGTGCCAGCAGCTTAACCGACCGACAGGAAGCTTTCTTT.